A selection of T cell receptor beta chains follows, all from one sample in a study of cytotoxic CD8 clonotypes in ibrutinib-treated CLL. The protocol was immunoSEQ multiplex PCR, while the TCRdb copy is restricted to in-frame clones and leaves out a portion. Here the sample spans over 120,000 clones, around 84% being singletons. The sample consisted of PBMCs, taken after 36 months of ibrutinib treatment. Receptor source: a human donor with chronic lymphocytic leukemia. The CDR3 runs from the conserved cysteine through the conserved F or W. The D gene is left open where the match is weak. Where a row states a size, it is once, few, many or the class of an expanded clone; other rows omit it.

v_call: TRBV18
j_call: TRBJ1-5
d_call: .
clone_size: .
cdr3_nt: TGTGCCAGCTCACCACAGGGTGGTAGCAATCAGCCCCAGCATTTT
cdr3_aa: CASSPQGGSNQPQHF

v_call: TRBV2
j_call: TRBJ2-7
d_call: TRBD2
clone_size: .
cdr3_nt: TGTGCCAGCACCTTACGGACTAGCGGCCGGGGCGAGCAGTACTTC
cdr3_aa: CASTLRTSGRGEQYF

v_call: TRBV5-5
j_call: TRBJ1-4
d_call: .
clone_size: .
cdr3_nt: TGTGCCTCCTTTGATACGAGAGGCCTAAAACTGTTTTTT
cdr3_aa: CASFDTRGLKLFF

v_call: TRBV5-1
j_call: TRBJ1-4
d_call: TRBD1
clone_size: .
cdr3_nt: TGCGCCAGCAGCTTGGTCCCAGGGGGATCAACTAATGAAAAACTGTTTTTT
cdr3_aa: CASSLVPGGSTNEKLFF

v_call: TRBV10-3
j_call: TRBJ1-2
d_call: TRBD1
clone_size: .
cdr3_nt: TGTGCCATCGGGAACAGGGGATGGGGCTATGGCTACACCTTC
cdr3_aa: CAIGNRGWGYGYTF

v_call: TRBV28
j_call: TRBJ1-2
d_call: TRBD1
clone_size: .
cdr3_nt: TGTGCCAGCAGTCTTCCGGGACAGAACTATGGCTACACCTTC
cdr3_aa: CASSLPGQNYGYTF

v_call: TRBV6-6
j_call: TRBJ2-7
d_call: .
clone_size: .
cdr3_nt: TGTGCCAGCAGTTATCTCCGGGTCTACGAGCAGTACTTC
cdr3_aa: CASSYLRVYEQYF

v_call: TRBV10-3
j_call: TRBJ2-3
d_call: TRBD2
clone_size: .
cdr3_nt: TGTGCCATTGAGAGCGGGACCCTCTCAGATACGCAGTATTTT
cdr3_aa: CAIESGTLSDTQYF

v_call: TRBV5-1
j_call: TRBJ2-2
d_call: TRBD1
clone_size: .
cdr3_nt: TGCGCCAGCATTAGGACAGGGGGCAACACCGGGGAGCTGTTTTTT
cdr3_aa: CASIRTGGNTGELFF

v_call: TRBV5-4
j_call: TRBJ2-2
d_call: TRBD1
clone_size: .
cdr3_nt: TGTGCCAGCAGCGCCCGGACAGGGGTGAGCACCGGGGAGCTGTTTTTT
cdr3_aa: CASSARTGVSTGELFF

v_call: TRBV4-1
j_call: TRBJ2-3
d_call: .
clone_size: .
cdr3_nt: TGCGCCAGCAGCCAACAGATTTCTAGCACAGATACGCAGTATTTT
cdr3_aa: CASSQQISSTDTQYF

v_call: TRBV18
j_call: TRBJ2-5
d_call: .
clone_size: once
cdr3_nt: TGTGCCAGCTCAATTCGGGAGACCCAGTACTTC
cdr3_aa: CASSIRETQYF

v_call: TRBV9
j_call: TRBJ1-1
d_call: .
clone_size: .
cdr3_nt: TGTGCCAGCAGCGTATCCCCAGGGGTGGTAACTGAAGCTTTCTTT
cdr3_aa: CASSVSPGVVTEAFF

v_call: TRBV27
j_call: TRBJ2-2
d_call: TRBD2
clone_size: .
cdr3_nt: TGTGCCAGCAGTTTATATCCCTATACTAGCGGGAGGAACACCGGGGAGCTGTTTTTT
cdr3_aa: CASSLYPYTSGRNTGELFF

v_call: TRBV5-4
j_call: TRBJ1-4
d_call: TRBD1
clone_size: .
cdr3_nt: TGTGCCAGCAGAAGGACAGGGGAAGGGGACGAAAAACTGTTTTTT
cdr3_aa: CASRRTGEGDEKLFF

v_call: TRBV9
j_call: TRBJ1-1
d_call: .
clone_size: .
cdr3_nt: TGTGCCAGCAGCGCGTCTGGGGTGGACACTGAAGCTTTCTTT
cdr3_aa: CASSASGVDTEAFF

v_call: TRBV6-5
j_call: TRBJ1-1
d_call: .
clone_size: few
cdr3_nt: TGTGCCAGCAGTTACTTCCAGGCGGGCGAAGCTTTCTTT
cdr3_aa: CASSYFQAGEAFF

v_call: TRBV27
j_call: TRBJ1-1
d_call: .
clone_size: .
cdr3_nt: TGTGCCAGCAGTCCTTCGGGAGGGGAAGCTTTCTTT
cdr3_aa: CASSPSGGEAFF

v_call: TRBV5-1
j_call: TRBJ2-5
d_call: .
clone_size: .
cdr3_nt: TGCGCCAGCAGCTTGGTACAAGAGACCCAGTACTTC
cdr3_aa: CASSLVQETQYF

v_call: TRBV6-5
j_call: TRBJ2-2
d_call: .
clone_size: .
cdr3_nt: TGTGCCAGCAGTTTTCAGATATCGAACACCGGGGAGCTGTTTTTT
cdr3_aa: CASSFQISNTGELFF

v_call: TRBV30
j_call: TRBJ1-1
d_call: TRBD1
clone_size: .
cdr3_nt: TGTGCCTGGGGGACAGGGCGGACTGAAGCTTTCTTT
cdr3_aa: CAWGTGRTEAFF

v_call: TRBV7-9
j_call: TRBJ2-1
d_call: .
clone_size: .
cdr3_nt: TGTGCCAGCAGCCCAACCCGGGGGGCTGACTACAATGAGCAGTTCTTC
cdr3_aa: CASSPTRGADYNEQFF

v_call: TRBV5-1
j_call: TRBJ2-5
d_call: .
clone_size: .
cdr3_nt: TGCGCCAGCAGCCCCCTTAGACACATCCAAGAGACCCAGTACTTC
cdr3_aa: CASSPLRHIQETQYF

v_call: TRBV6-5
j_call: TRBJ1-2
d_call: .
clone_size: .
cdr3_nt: TGTGCCAGCAGCTTCCGGTGGGAACTTGGCTACACCTTC
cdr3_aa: CASSFRWELGYTF

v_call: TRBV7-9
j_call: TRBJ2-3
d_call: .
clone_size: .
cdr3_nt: TGTGCCAGCAGCTTAGCAGGGGCAGATACGCAGTATTTT
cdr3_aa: CASSLAGADTQYF

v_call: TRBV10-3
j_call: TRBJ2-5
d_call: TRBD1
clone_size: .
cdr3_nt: TGTGCCATCAGTGAGGGGGACAGGTTCCAAGAGACCCAGTACTTC
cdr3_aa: CAISEGDRFQETQYF

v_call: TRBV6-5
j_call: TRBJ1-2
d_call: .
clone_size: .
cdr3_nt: TGTGCCAGCAGCCGGGACGGAGACTATGGCTACACCTTC
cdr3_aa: CASSRDGDYGYTF